This T cell receptor (beta chain) comes out of a study of early T cells in non-severe SARS-CoV-2 infection. In TCRdb, the 5' RACE reads were re-called with MiXCR into one record per CDR3 protein. This table has tens of thousands of distinct CDR3 sequences, roughly an eighth appearing once. Between the trimmed V and J ends, which lost 5 bases and 0 bases, there was a span of 14 bases. Per germline, CDR1 MNHEY and CDR2 SVGAGI. This CDR3 comprises 16 residues. The receptor comes from an adult who was a healthcare worker with PCR-confirmed SARS-CoV-2 infection or an uninfected control (not recorded which). The V gene is TRBV6-5, the J gene TRBJ1-5, with a tentative D call TRBD1 (6 bases). The sequenced material came from whole blood. CDR3 nucleotide sequence: TGTGCCAGCAGTACAACCTGGACAGATAGCAATCAGCCCCAGCATTTT. Residues: CASSTTWTDSNQPQHF.